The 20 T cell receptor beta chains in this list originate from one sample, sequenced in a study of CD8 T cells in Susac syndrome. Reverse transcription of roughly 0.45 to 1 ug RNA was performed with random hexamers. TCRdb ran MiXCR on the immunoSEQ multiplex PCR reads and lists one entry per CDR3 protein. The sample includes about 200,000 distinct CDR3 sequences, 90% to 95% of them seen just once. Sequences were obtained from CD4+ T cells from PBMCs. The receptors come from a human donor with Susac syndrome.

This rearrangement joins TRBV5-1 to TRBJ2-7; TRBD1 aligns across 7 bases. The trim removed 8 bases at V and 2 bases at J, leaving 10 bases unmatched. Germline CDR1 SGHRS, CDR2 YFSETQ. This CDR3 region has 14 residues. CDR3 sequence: CASSPSTGTYEQYF. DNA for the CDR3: TGCGCCAGTTCTCCCTCGACAGGGACCTACGAGCAGTACTTC.

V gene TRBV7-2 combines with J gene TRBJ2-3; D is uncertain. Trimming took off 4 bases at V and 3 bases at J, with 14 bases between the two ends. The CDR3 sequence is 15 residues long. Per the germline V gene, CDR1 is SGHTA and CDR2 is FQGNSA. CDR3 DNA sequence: TGTGCCAGCAGCTCCCAGGCACGGCTGACAGATACGCAGTATTTT. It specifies CASSSQARLTDTQYF.

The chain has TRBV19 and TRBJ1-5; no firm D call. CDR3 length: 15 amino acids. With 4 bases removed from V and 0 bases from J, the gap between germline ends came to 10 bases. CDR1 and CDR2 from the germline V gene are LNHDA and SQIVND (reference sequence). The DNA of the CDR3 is TGTGCCAGTAGTAAGAACAAGTATAGCAATCAGCCCCAGCATTTT. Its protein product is CASSKNKYSNQPQHF.

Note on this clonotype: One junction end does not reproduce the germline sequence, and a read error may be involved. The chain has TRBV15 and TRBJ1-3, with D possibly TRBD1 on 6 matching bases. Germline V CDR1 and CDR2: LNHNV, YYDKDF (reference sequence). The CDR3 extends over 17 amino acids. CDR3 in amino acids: CATSDPGHLFSENTIYF. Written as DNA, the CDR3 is TGTGCCACCAGCGATCCGGGACACCTCTTCTCTGAAAACACCATATATTTT.

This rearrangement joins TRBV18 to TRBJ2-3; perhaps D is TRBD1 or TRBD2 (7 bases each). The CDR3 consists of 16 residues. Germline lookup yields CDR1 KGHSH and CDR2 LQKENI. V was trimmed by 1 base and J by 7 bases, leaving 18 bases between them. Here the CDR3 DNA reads TGTGCCAGCTCACCACGGGCAGGGGGGGACTCGAATACGCAGTATTTT. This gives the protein CASSPRAGGDSNTQYF.

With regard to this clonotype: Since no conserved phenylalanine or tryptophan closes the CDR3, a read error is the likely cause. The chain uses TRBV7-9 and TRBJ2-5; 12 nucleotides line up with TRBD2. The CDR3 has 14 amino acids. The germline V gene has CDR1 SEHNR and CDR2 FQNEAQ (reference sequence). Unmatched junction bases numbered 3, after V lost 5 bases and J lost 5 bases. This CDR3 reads CASSTGTSGETQYS. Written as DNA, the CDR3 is TGTGCCAGCAGCACCGGGACTAGCGGGGAGACCCAGTACTCC.

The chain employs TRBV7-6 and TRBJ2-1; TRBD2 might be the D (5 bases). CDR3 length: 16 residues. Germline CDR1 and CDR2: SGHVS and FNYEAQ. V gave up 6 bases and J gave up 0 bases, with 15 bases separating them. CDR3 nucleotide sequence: TGTGCCAGCAGTACAGCGGCCAGAGGCTCCTACAATGAGCAGTTCTTC. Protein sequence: CASSTAARGSYNEQFF.

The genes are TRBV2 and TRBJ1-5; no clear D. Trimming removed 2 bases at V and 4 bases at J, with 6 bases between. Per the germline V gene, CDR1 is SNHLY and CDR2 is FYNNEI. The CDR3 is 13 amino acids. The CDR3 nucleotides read TGTGCCAGCAGTGAAAGGAGTAATCAGCCCCAGCATTTT. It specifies CASSERSNQPQHF.

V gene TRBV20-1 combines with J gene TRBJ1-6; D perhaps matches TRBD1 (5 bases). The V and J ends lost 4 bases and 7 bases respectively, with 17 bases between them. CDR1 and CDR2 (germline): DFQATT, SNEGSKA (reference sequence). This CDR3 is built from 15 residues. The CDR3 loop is CSAKPGLSANSPLHF. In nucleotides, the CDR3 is TGCAGTGCTAAACCGGGACTCTCGGCAAATTCACCCCTCCACTTT.

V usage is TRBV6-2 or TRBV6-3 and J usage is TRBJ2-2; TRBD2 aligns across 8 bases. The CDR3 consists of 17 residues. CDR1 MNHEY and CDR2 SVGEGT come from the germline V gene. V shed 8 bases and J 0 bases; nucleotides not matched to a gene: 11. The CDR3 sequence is CASGSNLAGSNTGELFF. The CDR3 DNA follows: TGTGCCAGCGGCTCTAATCTAGCGGGCTCGAACACCGGGGAGCTGTTTTTT.

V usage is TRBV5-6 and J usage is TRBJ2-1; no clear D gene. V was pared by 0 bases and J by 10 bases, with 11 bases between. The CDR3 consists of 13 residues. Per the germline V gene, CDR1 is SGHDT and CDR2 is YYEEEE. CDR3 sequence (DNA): TGTGCCAGCAGCTTGGCCCCCCTCAGCGAGCAGTTCTTC. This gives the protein CASSLAPLSEQFF.

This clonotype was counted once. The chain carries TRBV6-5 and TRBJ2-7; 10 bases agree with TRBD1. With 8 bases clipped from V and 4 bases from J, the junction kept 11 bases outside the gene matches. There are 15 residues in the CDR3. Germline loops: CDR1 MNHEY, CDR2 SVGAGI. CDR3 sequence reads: CASSRPRGQGYEQYF. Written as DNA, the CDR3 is TGTGCCAGCTCAAGACCTAGGGGACAGGGGTACGAGCAGTACTTC.

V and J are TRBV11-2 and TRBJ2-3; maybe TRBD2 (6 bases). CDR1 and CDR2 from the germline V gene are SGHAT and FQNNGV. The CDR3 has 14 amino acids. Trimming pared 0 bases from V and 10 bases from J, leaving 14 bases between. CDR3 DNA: TGTGCCAGCAGCTTAGATGTGGGGGAGGCCCCGCAGTATTTT. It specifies CASSLDVGEAPQYF.

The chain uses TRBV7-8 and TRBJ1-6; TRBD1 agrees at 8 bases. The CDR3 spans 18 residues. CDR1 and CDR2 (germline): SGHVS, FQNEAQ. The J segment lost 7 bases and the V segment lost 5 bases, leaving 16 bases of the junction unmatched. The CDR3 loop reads CASSLPIRQGQINSPLHF. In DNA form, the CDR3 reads TGTGCCAGCAGCCTCCCTATCAGACAGGGGCAAATCAATTCACCCCTCCACTTT.

For the CDR3, the DNA is TGTGCCAGCAGTGGGACAGGGCGGGATCAGCCCCAGCATTTT. Translated: CASSGTGRDQPQHF. This chain connects TRBV2 to TRBJ1-5; 8 nucleotides match TRBD1. Germline V lookup: CDR1 SNHLY, CDR2 FYNNEI. With V trimmed by 4 bases and J by 5 bases, 4 bases remained unmatched. The CDR3 totals 14 residues.

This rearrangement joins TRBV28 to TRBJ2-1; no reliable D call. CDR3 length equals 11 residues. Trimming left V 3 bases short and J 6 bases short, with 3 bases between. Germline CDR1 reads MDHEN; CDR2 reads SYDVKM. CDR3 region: CASSFSNEQFF. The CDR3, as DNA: TGTGCCAGCAGTTTTTCCAATGAGCAGTTCTTC.

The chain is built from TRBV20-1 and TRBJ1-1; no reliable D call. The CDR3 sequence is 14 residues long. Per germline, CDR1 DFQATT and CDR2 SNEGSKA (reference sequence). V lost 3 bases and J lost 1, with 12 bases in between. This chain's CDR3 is CSASNSFRNTEAFF. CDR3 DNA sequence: TGCAGTGCTAGTAATAGTTTCAGGAACACTGAAGCTTTCTTT.

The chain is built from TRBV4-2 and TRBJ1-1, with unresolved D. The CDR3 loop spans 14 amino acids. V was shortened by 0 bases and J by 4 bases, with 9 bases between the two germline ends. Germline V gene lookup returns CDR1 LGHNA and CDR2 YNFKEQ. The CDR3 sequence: CASSQDREGTEAFF. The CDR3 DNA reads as TGTGCCAGCAGCCAAGATCGGGAGGGCACTGAAGCTTTCTTT.

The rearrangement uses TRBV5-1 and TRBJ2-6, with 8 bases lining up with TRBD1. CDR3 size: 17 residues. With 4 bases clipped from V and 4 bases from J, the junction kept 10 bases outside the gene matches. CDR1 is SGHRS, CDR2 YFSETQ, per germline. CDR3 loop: CASSMTGVWGGANVLTF. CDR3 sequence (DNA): TGCGCCAGCAGCATGACAGGGGTGTGGGGAGGGGCCAACGTCCTGACTTTC.

Written as DNA, the CDR3 is TGCGCCAGCAGCCGACACCGGGAGTCATCAGATACGCAGTATTTT. This translates into CASSRHRESSDTQYF. The chain carries TRBV5-1 and TRBJ2-3, with a tentative D call TRBD2 (6 bases). The V gene's germline CDR1 is SGHRS and CDR2 YFSETQ. This CDR3 comprises 15 residues. The V end lost 4 bases, the J end lost 4 bases, and 16 bases lay between the germline ends.